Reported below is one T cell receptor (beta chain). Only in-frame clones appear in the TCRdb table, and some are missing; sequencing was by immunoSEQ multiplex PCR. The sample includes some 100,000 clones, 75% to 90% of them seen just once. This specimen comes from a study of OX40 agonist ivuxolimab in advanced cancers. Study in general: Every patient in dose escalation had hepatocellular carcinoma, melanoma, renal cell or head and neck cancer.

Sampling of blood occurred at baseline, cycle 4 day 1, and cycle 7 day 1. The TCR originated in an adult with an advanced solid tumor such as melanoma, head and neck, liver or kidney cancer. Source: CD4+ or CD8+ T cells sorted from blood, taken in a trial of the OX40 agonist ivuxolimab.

The CDR3 spells CATRPRGGPYEQYF. DNA of the CDR3: TGTGCCACCCGACCCCGAGGGGGCCCCTACGAGCAGTACTTC. The V and J genes are TRBV27 and TRBJ2-7, with 7 bases fitting TRBD1. The V segment lost 10 bases and the J segment 2 bases; nucleotides outside the gene matches: 11. In germline, CDR1 is MNHEY, CDR2 SMNVEV (reference sequence). The CDR3 consists of 14 residues.